This note documents a single T cell receptor (beta chain) sequence. This entry is derived from a study of cytomegalovirus exposure and HLA in healthy donors. Primers included in the PCR were 60 Vbeta and 13 Jbeta primers. Using immunoSEQ multiplex PCR, the repertoire was profiled, and TCRdb retains in-frame clones only, with some absent. This sample yields roughly 190,000 clones, of which around 90% are seen a single time; 0.9% to 1.2% belongs to the top ten. The germline V and J ends were trimmed by 3 bases and 7 bases, with 6 bases remaining between them. Per the germline V gene, CDR1 is GTSNPN and CDR2 is SVGIG (reference sequence). CDR3 length: 10 residues.

Input material: PBMCs. The sequence derives from a boy younger than 10 in good health and CMV-seronegative. The chain uses TRBV30 and TRBJ1-2, with D maybe TRBD1 (6 bases). Written as DNA, the CDR3 is TGTGCCTGGAGAGGGGGTGGCTACACCTTC. Translating it yields CAWRGGGYTF.